The 13 T cell receptor beta chains below all came from one sample that was sequenced in a study of radiotherapy plus CTLA-4 blockade in lung cancer. Assay: immunoSEQ multiplex PCR; the TCRdb copy retains only in-frame clones and omits some. Counted here are tens of thousands of clones, around 88% occurring once; the ten biggest clones make up more than 2%. Sequencing used peripheral blood, obtained from a patient treated with radiotherapy plus ipilimumab. These receptors all come from a human donor with non-small cell lung cancer who had a partial response to radiotherapy plus ipilimumab.

This clone was detected once. This chain links TRBV6-5 with TRBJ1-2, with 9 bases identical to TRBD1. J gave up 5 bases and V 8 bases, and 6 bases lay outside the gene matches. The CDR3 has 13 residues. Germline CDR1 reads MNHEY; CDR2 reads SVGAGI. This CDR3 reads CASYRGLGYGYTF. The DNA of the CDR3 is TGTGCCAGCTACAGGGGGCTGGGGTATGGCTACACCTTC.

This rearrangement joins TRBV19 to TRBJ1-1, with 9 nucleotides matching TRBD1. The ends lost 7 bases at V and 2 bases at J; junction bases unmatched: 14. Germline CDR1 is LNHDA and CDR2 is SQIVND (reference sequence). The CDR3 consists of 17 residues. CDR3 region: CASNAGTGRERNTEAFF. CDR3 nucleotides: TGTGCCAGTAATGCCGGGACAGGGCGGGAGAGAAACACTGAAGCTTTCTTT.

Notes on this clone: At one end, the junction sequence differs from germline, possibly due to a read error. V usage is TRBV11-2 and J usage is TRBJ1-1; 11 nucleotides agree with TRBD1. The CDR3 is 13 residues long. CDR1 is SGHAT and CDR2 is FQNNGV in the germline V gene. CDR3 protein: CASSLDGQGALPF. CDR3 bases: TGTGCCAGCAGCTTAGACGGACAGGGGGCTCTTCCCTTT.

The chain links TRBV7-9 to TRBJ1-4; D is ambiguous. The CDR3 sequence is 14 residues long. Germline CDR1 SEHNR, CDR2 FQNEAQ (reference sequence). Between the trimmed V and J ends, which lost 11 bases and 1 base, there was a span of 14 bases. The CDR3: CAGGEVLTNEKLFF. CDR3 nucleotides: TGTGCCGGCGGTGAGGTGTTAACTAATGAAAAACTGTTTTTT.

The J gene is TRBJ2-2, the V gene TRBV7-3; D remains unclear. V shed 2 bases and J shed 1 base, with 5 bases lying between them. This CDR3 region has 14 residues. Germline values: CDR1 SGHTA, CDR2 FQGTGA. The CDR3 sequence: CASSLLRNTGELFF. CDR3 bases: TGTGCCAGCAGCTTATTGCGGAACACCGGGGAGCTGTTTTTT.

In this sample, this clone turned up once. V gene TRBV29-1 combines with J gene TRBJ1-3; D is perhaps TRBD1 (6 bases). Per the germline V gene, CDR1 is SQVTM and CDR2 is ANQGSEA. CDR3 length equals 14 residues. V lost 3 bases and J 0 bases, leaving 9 bases between the germline ends. This CDR3 is CSVDNRASGNTIYF. Here the CDR3 DNA reads TGCAGCGTTGATAACAGGGCCTCTGGAAACACCATATATTTT.

This clone has only one observation. The rearrangement uses TRBV18 and TRBJ1-2; 8 bases fit TRBD1. J lost 6 bases, V lost 6 bases, and 12 bases had no gene match. The CDR3 contains 15 residues. CDR1 is KGHSH and CDR2 is LQKENI in the germline V gene. CDR3 DNA sequence: TGTGCCAGCTCCTACCAAAGAGTGACAGGGGATGGCTACACCTTC. It codes for CASSYQRVTGDGYTF. Drawing the rest from reference TRBV18 and TRBJ1-2, the complete variable domain is NAGVMQNPRHLVRRRGQEARLRCSPMKGHSHVYWYRQLPEEGLKFMVYLQKENIIDESGMPKERFSAEFPKEGPSILRIQQVVRGDSAAYFCASSYQRVTGDGYTFGSGTRLTVV.

The chain couples TRBV19 to TRBJ2-1; 10 nucleotides match TRBD1. Germline V gene lookup returns CDR1 LNHDA and CDR2 SQIVND (reference sequence). V was pared by 4 bases and J by 5 bases, with 5 bases of the junction left unmatched. This CDR3 is 15 amino acids long. The CDR3 DNA sequence: TGTGCCAGTAGTACCGACGGGACAGGGGACAATGAGCAGTTCTTC. Translation gives CASSTDGTGDNEQFF.

This clone was seen once. The J gene is TRBJ2-1, the V gene TRBV10-2, with a tentative D call TRBD2 (6 bases). Trimming took off 9 bases at V and 6 bases at J, with 9 bases between the two ends. Germline V CDR1 and CDR2: WSHSY, SAAADI. CDR3 size: 11 residues. DNA for the CDR3: TGCGCCAGTACCGGGAGCAATGAGCAGTTCTTC. Translating it yields CASTGSNEQFF.

The V gene is TRBV19, the J gene TRBJ2-3; the match to TRBD2 covers 8 bases. This CDR3 has 17 amino acids. Germline CDR1 LNHDA, CDR2 SQIVND (reference sequence). J gave up 0 bases and V 7 bases, and 12 bases lay outside the gene matches. The CDR3 DNA is TGTGCCAGTACCCCTAGCGGGCCTTTCTTTAGCACAGATACGCAGTATTTT. Translated: CASTPSGPFFSTDTQYF. Looking up the rest from reference TRBV19 and TRBJ2-3 gives the full variable domain: DGGITQSPKYLFRKEGQNVTLSCEQNLNHDAMYWYRQDPGQGLRLIYYSQIVNDFQKGDIAEGYSVSREKKESFPLTVTSAQKNPTAFYLCASTPSGPFFSTDTQYFGPGTRLTVL.

This clone was picked up one time. This chain joins TRBV15 and TRBJ1-1; maybe TRBD1 (5 bases). The length of the CDR3 is 12 residues. The germline V and J ends were trimmed by 5 bases and 7 bases, with 11 bases remaining between them. Germline CDR1 reads LNHNV; CDR2 reads YYDKDF (reference sequence). The CDR3 here is CATSPGGNEAFF. CDR3 sequence (DNA): TGTGCCACCAGCCCGGGGGGGAATGAAGCTTTCTTT.

The gene calls are TRBV15 and TRBJ2-7; D gene unclear. Germline V gives CDR1 LNHNV, CDR2 YYDKDF (reference sequence). V was cut by 0 bases and J by 1 base, with 10 bases left in between. The CDR3 is 15 residues long. In DNA, the CDR3 is TGTGCCACCAGCAGAGAGACGACATCATCCTACGAGCAGTACTTC. It is translated as CATSRETTSSYEQYF.

The chain employs TRBV18 and TRBJ1-6; D uncertain. Germline loops: CDR1 KGHSH, CDR2 LQKENI. CDR3 length: 14 residues. V lost 3 bases and J lost 7, with 10 bases in between. The CDR3: CASSPDIQNSPLHF. The CDR3 DNA reads as TGTGCCAGCTCACCTGACATCCAAAATTCACCCCTCCACTTT.